A single sample gave rise to the 17 T cell receptor beta chains below, sequenced in a study of blood T cells in healthy people across ages. A second PCR, run for roughly 6 to 11 cycles, used a sample-barcoded 5' primer plus a J-beta primer mix. In TCRdb, the 5' RACE reads were re-called with MiXCR into one record per CDR3 protein. Among about 640,000 distinct CDR3 sequences listed, 58% were seen once. The specimen sequenced was blood. The receptors stem from a man aged 60-69 years in good health.

The J gene is TRBJ2-7, the V gene TRBV5-1; D gene uncertain. V lost 1 base and J lost 4, with 15 bases in between. CDR1 and CDR2 (germline): SGHRS, YFSETQ. There are 15 residues in the CDR3. The CDR3 spells CASSLFQRAGYEQYF. The CDR3 bases are TGCGCCAGCAGCTTGTTTCAAAGGGCTGGGTACGAGCAGTACTTC. The full variable domain, with the rest looked up from reference TRBV5-1 and TRBJ2-7, is KAGVTQTPRYLIKTRGQQVTLSCSPISGHRSVSWYQQTPGQGLQFLFEYFSETQRNKGNFPGRFSGRQFSNSRSEMNVSTLELGDSALYLCASSLFQRAGYEQYFGPGTRLTVT.

The gene calls are TRBV10-3 and TRBJ2-4; the match to TRBD1 covers 10 bases. V lost 8 bases, J lost 9 bases, and 13 bases stayed unmatched. CDR1 is ENHRY, CDR2 SYGVKD, per germline. The length of the CDR3 is 15 residues. The CDR3 here is CAIGNPSRDRGIQYF. The CDR3 nucleotides are TGTGCCATCGGAAACCCAAGCCGGGACAGGGGCATTCAGTACTTC.

V is TRBV3-1 and J is TRBJ2-1; possibly TRBD1 for D (5 bases). The CDR3 contains 13 residues. V was clipped by 1 base and J by 10 bases, with 11 bases between them. Germline assignment: CDR1 LGHDT and CDR2 YNNKEL (reference sequence). The CDR3 DNA sequence: TGTGCCAGCAGCCAAGTCCAAGCAGGGGAGCAGTTCTTC. Translated, it gives CASSQVQAGEQFF.

This clonotype has just one count. A much bigger clone sits one base away, suggesting this may be a read error. The chain carries TRBV11-2 and TRBJ2-3, with 8 positions matching TRBD1. Per germline, CDR1 SGHAT and CDR2 FQNNGV. This CDR3 spans 16 amino acids. V trimming: 5 bases; J trimming: 6 bases; junction bases outside the gene matches: 13. Here the CDR3 reads CASSTGTGVFIDTQYF. In nucleotides, the CDR3 is TGTGCCAGCAGCACCGGGACAGGTGTATTTATCGATACGCAGTATTTT.

The rearrangement joins TRBV3-1 to TRBJ2-3; D is perhaps TRBD1 (6 bases). CDR1 is LGHDT and CDR2 is YNNKEL in the germline V gene (reference sequence). CDR3 size: 13 residues. Between the trimmed V and J ends, which lost 4 bases and 4 bases, there was a span of 9 bases. CDR3 sequence: CASSRRGSDTQYF. The CDR3 bases are TGTGCCAGCAGCCGCAGGGGTTCAGATACGCAGTATTTT.

The chain employs TRBV2 and TRBJ2-1; 7 nucleotides line up with TRBD1. From germline, CDR1 is SNHLY and CDR2 FYNNEI. CDR3 size: 15 residues. Trimming cost V 2 bases and J 4 bases; bases outside gene matches: 5. Written as DNA, the CDR3 is TGTGCCAGCAGTGAACAGGGACAGACATACAATGAGCAGTTCTTC. Amino acid sequence: CASSEQGQTYNEQFF.

This chain uses TRBV28 with TRBJ1-2; D not certain. CDR3 length equals 12 residues. Germline CDR1 and CDR2: MDHEN and SYDVKM. The V end was cut by 6 bases, the J end by 0 bases, with 5 bases between. The CDR3 is CASRLANYGYTF. CDR3 bases: TGTGCCAGCAGGCTTGCTAACTATGGCTACACCTTC.

The table lists this clonotype with a count of one. This chain uses TRBV27 with TRBJ2-1; D may be TRBD1 or TRBD2 (5 bases each). The CDR3 sequence is 15 residues long. The V gene's germline CDR1 is MNHEY and CDR2 SMNVEV (reference sequence). V was shortened by 2 bases and J by 5 bases, with 13 bases between the two germline ends. CDR3 loop: CASSLMGWGHNEQFF. The CDR3 coding sequence is TGTGCCAGCAGTTTAATGGGATGGGGACACAATGAGCAGTTCTTC.

Details on this clonotype: One junction end disagrees with the germline gene, perhaps due to a read error. This chain uses TRBV7-2 with TRBJ2-5, with unresolved D. The CDR3 length is 14 residues. Per germline, CDR1 SGHTA and CDR2 FQGNSA. DNA of the CDR3: TGTGCCTGCAGCTTAGTAGGAATCCAAGAGACCCAGTACTTC. Translating gives CACSLVGIQETQYF.

This chain uses TRBV3-1 with TRBJ2-1, with 7 positions matching TRBD1. Germline V gives CDR1 LGHDT, CDR2 YNNKEL (reference sequence). V lost 5 bases and J lost 3; bases outside the gene matches: 13. The CDR3 is 17 residues long. The CDR3 DNA is TGTGCCAGCAGCATCTCGACAGGGACCGCCTACTACAATGAGCAGTTCTTC. Protein sequence: CASSISTGTAYYNEQFF.

The chain carries TRBV20-1 and TRBJ1-2; TRBD1 matches at 11 bases. The CDR3 loop spans 13 amino acids. V trimming: 2 bases; J trimming: 6 bases; junction bases outside the gene matches: 2. CDR1 DFQATT and CDR2 SNEGSKA come from the germline V gene (reference sequence). CDR3 DNA sequence: TGCAGTGCTAGACGGACAGGGGGCGATGGCTACACCTTC. Protein: CSARRTGGDGYTF.

In this sample, this clonotype turned up a few times. The chain has TRBV20-1 and TRBJ2-5; unclear D gene. The DNA matches TRBJ2-7 better at its end, which makes the J call doubtful. From germline, CDR1 is DFQATT and CDR2 SNEGSKA (reference sequence). The CDR3 totals 15 residues. CDR3 sequence: CSARVVGRISTEQYF. The CDR3 region has the DNA TGCAGTGCTAGAGTAGTAGGCAGGATTTCGACCGAGCAGTACTTC.

The chain carries TRBV7-8 and TRBJ2-3; 8 positions match TRBD1. CDR1 and CDR2 from the germline V gene are SGHVS and FQNEAQ. The ends lost 5 bases at V and 4 bases at J; junction bases unmatched: 8. This CDR3 has 15 amino acids. Written as DNA, the CDR3 is TGTGCCAGCAGCGGCGGACAGGGATACGCAGATACGCAGTATTTT. It specifies CASSGGQGYADTQYF.

The V and J genes are TRBV20-1 and TRBJ2-3; TRBD2 agrees at 9 bases. This CDR3 is 17 amino acids long. V shed 0 bases and J 2 bases; nucleotides not matched to a gene: 9. Germline-derived CDR1 and CDR2 are DFQATT and SNEGSKA (reference sequence). DNA of the CDR3: TGCAGTGCTAGAGATCTCTGGAGCGGGGGGAACACAGATACGCAGTATTTT. This translates into CSARDLWSGGNTDTQYF.

This clonotype was seen a handful of times. The gene calls are TRBV4-2 and TRBJ2-1; 11 bases line up with TRBD2. Trimming at V came to 0 bases and at J to 3 bases, leaving 1 base not matched to a gene. Germline V lookup: CDR1 LGHNA, CDR2 YNFKEQ. This CDR3 has 16 amino acids. The CDR3 region has the DNA TGTGCCAGCAGCCAAGATGGGACTAGCGGCTACAATGAGCAGTTCTTC. Protein: CASSQDGTSGYNEQFF.

The chain is built from TRBV16 and TRBJ1-3; D is uncertain. Germline assignment: CDR1 KGHSY and CDR2 FQNENV. The CDR3 spans 13 residues. The ends were cut back, 2 bases at V and 6 bases at J, with 8 bases in the middle. The CDR3: CASSQNLLNTIYF. For the CDR3, the DNA is TGTGCCAGCAGCCAAAACCTTCTAAACACCATATATTTT.

The J gene is TRBJ2-7, the V gene TRBV29-1; 9 nucleotides line up with TRBD1. Germline CDR1 SQVTM, CDR2 ANQGSEA. The CDR3 sequence is 12 residues long. The ends lost 5 bases at V and 6 bases at J; junction bases unmatched: 5. DNA of the CDR3: TGCAGCGTTTCGGGACAGGGCTCCGAGCAGTACTTC. Translating it yields CSVSGQGSEQYF.